This record concerns one T cell receptor beta chain sequence. Its cognate antigen is unknown. The assay was immunoSEQ multiplex PCR, and TCRdb's table has in-frame clones only and misses some. The table shows roughly 69,000 clones, with approximately 91% occurring only once. This record comes from a study of graft-versus-host responses after intestinal transplantation. Study information: Anti-thymocyte globulin was used for induction in all recipients, who then took tacrolimus and steroids for roughly 3 years.

Findings and caveats of the study: Across patients carrying graft-donor T cell macrochimerism, allografts held high graft-versus-host to host-versus-graft clonal ratios.

The V and J ends lost 7 bases and 4 bases, in that order; junction bases with no gene match: 13. The germline CDR1 and CDR2 sequences are SQVTM and ANQGSEA. CDR3 size: 15 residues. V and J are TRBV29-1 and TRBJ1-2, with 9 bases lining up with TRBD1. This sequence was found in a human donor who was the organ donor for an intestinal transplant. The material was unstimulated CD8+ T cells sorted from spleen or lymph node cells, obtained before transplant. CDR3 region: CSARTGEEKIYGYTF. Written as DNA, the CDR3 is TGCAGCGCCCGGACAGGGGAGGAAAAAATCTATGGCTACACCTTC.